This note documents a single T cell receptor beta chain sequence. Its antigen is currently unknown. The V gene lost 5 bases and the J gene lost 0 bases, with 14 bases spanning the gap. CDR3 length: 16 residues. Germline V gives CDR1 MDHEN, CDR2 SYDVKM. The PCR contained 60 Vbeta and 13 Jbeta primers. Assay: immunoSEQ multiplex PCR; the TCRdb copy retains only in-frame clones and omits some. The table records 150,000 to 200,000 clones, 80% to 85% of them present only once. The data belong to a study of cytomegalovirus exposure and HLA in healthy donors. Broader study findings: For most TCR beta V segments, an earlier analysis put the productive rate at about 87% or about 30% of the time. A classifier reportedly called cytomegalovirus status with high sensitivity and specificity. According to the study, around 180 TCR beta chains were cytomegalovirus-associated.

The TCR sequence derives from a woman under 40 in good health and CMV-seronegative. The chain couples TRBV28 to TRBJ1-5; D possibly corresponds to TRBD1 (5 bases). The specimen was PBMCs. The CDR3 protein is CASSRIGGVSNQPQHF. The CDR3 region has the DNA TGTGCCAGCAGTCGTATTGGGGGGGTTAGCAATCAGCCCCAGCATTTT.